The sequence of this T cell receptor beta chain was determined in a study of blood T cell repertoires in COVID-19. Germline assignment: CDR1 LGHDT and CDR2 YNNKEL (reference sequence). The CDR3 has 14 amino acids. V was cut by 5 bases and J by 3 bases, with 14 bases left in between. In the original workflow: Reference gene primer amplification in the assay estimated nucleated cell counts. Measured with immunoSEQ multiplex PCR; TCRdb has only the in-frame clones, and not every one. V, J and clone size derive from that table, while D and trimming were established from the DNA sequence. The table shows 200,000 to 250,000 clones, with 80% to 95% occurring only once. Enrolled during active infection, Seattle patients were then followed longitudinally.

The chain joins TRBV3-1 (or the pseudogene TRBV3-2) to TRBJ2-7, with D maybe TRBD1 (6 bases). Sequenced input: peripheral blood. The clonotype comes from a man in his fifties or sixties with COVID-19, enrolled during active disease. The CDR3, as DNA: TGTGCCAGCAGCTTCACGGGGACATTCTACGAGCAGTACTTC. It codes for CASSFTGTFYEQYF.